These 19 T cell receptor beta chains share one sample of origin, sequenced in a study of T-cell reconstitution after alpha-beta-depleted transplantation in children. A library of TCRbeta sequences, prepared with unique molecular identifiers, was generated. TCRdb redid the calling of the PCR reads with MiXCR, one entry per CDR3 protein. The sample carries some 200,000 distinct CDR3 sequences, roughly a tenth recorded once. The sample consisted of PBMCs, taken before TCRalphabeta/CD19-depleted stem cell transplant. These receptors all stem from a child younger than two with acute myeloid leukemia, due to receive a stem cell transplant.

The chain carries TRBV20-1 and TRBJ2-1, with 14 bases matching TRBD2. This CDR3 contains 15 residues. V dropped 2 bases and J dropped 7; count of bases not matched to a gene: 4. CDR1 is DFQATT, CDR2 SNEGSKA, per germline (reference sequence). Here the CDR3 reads CSARTGTSGGNEQFF. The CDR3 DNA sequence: TGCAGTGCTAGAACCGGGACTAGCGGGGGAAATGAGCAGTTCTTC.

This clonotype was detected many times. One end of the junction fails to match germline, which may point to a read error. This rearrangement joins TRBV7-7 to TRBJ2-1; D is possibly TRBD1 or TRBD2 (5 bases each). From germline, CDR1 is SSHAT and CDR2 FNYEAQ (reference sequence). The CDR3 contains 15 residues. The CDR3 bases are TGTGCTAGCAGTTCGACAGAGGGGCCCTACAATGAGCAGTTCTTC. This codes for CASSSTEGPYNEQFF.

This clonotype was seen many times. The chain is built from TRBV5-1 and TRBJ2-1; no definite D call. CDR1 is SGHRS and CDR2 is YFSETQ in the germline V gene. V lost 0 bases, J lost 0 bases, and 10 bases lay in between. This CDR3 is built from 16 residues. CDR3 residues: CASSLDLGSSYNEQFF. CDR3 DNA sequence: TGCGCCAGCAGCTTGGACCTAGGAAGCTCCTACAATGAGCAGTTCTTC.

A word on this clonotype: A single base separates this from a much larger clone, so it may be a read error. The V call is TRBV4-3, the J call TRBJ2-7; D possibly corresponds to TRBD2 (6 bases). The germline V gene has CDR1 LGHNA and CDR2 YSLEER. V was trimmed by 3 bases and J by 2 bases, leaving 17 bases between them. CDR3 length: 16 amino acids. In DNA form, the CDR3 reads TGCGCCAGCAGCCATGTTTTGGACCGGGGGACCTACGAGCAGTACTTC. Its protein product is CASSHVLDRGTYEQYF.

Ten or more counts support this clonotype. The CDR3 DNA sequence: TGTGCCAGCAGCATGGACTCCTACGAGCAGTACTTC. This codes for CASSMDSYEQYF. This chain links TRBV12-3 or TRBV12-4 with TRBJ2-7, with unresolved D. The CDR3 has 12 residues. Trimming left V 6 bases short and J 0 bases short, with 6 bases between.

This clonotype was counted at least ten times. CDR3 nucleotide sequence: TGCAGCTCCAGGTCTAGCGGGGCTCACTCCTACAATGAGCAGTTCTTC. Encoded protein: CSSRSSGAHSYNEQFF. The chain recombines TRBV29-1 with TRBJ2-1; 9 nucleotides match TRBD2. The V gene's germline CDR1 is SQVTM and CDR2 ANQGSEA. The CDR3 runs 16 residues. With V trimmed by 8 bases and J by 0 bases, 11 bases remained unmatched.

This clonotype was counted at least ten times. The CDR3 spells CASSPGTYEKLFF. In nucleotides, the CDR3 is TGTGCCAGCAGCCCGGGGACCTATGAAAAACTGTTTTTT. The V gene is TRBV7-2, the J gene TRBJ1-4, with D possibly TRBD1 on 5 matching bases. Germline CDR1 and CDR2: SGHTA and FQGNSA. V was cut by 5 bases and J by 6 bases, with 10 bases left in between. This CDR3 contains 13 residues.

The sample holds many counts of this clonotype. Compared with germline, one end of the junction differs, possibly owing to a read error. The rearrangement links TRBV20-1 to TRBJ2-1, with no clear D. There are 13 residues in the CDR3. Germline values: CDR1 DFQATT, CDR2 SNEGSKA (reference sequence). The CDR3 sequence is CIARVGVDNEQFF. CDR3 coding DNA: TGCATTGCTAGGGTAGGAGTCGACAATGAGCAGTTCTTC.

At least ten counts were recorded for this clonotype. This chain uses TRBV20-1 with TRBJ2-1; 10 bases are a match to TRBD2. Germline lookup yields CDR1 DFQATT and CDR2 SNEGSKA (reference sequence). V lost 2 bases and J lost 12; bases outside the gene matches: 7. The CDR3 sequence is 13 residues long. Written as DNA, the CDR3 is TGCAGTGCTAGAACGACTAGCGGGTCTCGGCAGTTCTTC. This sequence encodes CSARTTSGSRQFF.

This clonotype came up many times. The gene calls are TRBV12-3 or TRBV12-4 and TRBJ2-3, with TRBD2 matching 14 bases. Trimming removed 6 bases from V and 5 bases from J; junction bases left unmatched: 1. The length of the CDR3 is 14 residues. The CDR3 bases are TGTGCCAGCAGGACTAGCGGGAGGGGAGATACGCAGTATTTT. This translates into CASRTSGRGDTQYF.

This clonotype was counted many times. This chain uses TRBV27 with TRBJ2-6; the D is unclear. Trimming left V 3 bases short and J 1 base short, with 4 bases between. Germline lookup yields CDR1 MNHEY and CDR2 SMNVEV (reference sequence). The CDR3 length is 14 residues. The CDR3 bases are TGTGCCAGCAGTTTTGTGTCTGGGGCCAACGTCCTGACTTTC. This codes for CASSFVSGANVLTF.

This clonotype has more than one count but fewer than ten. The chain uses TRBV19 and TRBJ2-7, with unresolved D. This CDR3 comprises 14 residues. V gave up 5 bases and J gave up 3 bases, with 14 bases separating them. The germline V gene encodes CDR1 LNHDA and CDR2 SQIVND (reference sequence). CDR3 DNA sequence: TGTGCCAGTAGTCCCTCAAACCGAGGCTACGAGCAGTACTTC. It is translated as CASSPSNRGYEQYF. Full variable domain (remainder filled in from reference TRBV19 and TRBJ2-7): DGGITQSPKYLFRKEGQNVTLSCEQNLNHDAMYWYRQDPGQGLRLIYYSQIVNDFQKGDIAEGYSVSREKKESFPLTVTSAQKNPTAFYLCASSPSNRGYEQYFGPGTRLTVT.

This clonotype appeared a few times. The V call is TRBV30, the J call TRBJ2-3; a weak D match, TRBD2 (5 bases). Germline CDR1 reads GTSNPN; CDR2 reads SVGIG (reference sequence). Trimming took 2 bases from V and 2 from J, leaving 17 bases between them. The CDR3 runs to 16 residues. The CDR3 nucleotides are TGTGCCTGGAGTACGACTATCGGAGACCCCACAGATACGCAGTATTTT. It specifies CAWSTTIGDPTDTQYF.

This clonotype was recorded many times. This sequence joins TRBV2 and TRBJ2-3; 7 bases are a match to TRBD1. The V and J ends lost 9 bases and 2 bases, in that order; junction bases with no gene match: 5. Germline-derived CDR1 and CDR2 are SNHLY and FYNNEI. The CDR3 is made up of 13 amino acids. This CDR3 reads CASKTGYTDTQYF. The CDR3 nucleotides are TGTGCCAGTAAGACAGGGTACACAGATACGCAGTATTTT. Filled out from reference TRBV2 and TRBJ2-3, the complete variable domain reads EPEVTQTPSHQVTQMGQEVILRCVPISNHLYFYWYRQILGQKVEFLVSFYNNEISEKSEIFDDQFSVERPDGSNFTLKIRSTKLEDSAMYFCASKTGYTDTQYFGPGTRLTVL.

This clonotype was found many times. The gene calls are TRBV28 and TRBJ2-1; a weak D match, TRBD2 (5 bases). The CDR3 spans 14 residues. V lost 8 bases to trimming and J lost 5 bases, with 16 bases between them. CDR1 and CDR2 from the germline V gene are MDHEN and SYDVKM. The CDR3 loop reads CASATNGLNNEQFF. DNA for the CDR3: TGTGCCAGCGCTACGAATGGACTGAACAATGAGCAGTTCTTC.

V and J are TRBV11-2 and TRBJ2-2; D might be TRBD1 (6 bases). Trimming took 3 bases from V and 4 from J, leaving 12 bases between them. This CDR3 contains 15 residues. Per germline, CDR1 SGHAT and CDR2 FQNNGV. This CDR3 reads CASSFGGAVTGELFF. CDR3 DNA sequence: TGTGCCAGCAGCTTTGGGGGCGCGGTCACCGGGGAGCTGTTTTTT.

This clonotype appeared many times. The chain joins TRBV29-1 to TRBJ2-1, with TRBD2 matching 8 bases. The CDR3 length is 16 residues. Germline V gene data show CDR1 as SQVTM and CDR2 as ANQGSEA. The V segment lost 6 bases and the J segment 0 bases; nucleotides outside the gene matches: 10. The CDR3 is CSVRLLAESSYNEQFF. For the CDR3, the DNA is TGCAGCGTGCGCCTACTAGCGGAAAGCTCCTACAATGAGCAGTTCTTC.

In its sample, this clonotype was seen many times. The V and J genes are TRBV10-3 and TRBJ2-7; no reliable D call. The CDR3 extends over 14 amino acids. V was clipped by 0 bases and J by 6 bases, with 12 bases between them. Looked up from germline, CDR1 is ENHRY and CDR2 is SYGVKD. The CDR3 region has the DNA TGTGCCATCAGTGAGTCGGGTATCCGAGGCGAGCAGTACTTC. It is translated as CAISESGIRGEQYF.

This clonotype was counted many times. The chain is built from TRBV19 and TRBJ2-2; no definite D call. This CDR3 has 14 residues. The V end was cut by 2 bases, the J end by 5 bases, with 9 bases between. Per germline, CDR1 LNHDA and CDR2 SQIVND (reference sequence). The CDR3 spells CASSIRKVTGELFF. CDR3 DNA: TGTGCCAGTAGTATACGTAAAGTAACCGGGGAGCTGTTTTTT.